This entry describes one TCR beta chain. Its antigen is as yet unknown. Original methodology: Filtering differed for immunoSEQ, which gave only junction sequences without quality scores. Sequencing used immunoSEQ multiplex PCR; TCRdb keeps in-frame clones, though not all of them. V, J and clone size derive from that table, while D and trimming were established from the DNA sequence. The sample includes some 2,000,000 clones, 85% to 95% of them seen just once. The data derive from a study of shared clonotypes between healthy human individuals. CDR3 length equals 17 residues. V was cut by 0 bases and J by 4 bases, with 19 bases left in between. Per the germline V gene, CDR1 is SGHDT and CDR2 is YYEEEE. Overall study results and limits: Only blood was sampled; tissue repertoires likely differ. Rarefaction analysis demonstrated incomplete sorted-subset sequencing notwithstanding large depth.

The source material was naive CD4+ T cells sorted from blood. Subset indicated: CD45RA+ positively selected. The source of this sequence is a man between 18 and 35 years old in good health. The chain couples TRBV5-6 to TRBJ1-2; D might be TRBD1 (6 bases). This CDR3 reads CASSLGTAVTSSYGYTF. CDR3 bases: TGTGCCAGCAGCTTGGGGACAGCGGTGACTTCCAGCTATGGCTACACCTTC.